The entry below gives a single T cell receptor beta chain sequence along with its context. Its antigen is as yet unknown. The data were obtained in a study of Ad26.COV2.S vaccination and SARS-CoV-2 variants. Treatment: 15 to 20 received Ad26.COV2.S at low or high dose, single or two shots; 5 received placebo; per-sample allocation not given. Specimens were obtained on day 63 following the first vaccine or placebo injection. Whole-study results and caveats: After vaccination, reports described spike-specific CD8+ and CD4+ T cell responses as showing substantial breadth.

J lost 3 bases, V lost 4 bases, and 4 bases had no gene match. CDR3 length equals 14 residues. The germline V gene has CDR1 SGHRS and CDR2 YFSETQ. TCRdb's table, derived via immunoSEQ multiplex PCR, lists solely in-frame clones and lacks some. The sample yields fewer than 800,000 clones, roughly 90% seen once. The clonotype was recovered from a person between 18 and 65 years old who received the Ad26.COV2.S COVID-19 vaccine or a placebo. The chain joins TRBV5-1 to TRBJ1-3; TRBD1 matches 7 bases. The sequencing used peripheral blood, collected in a trial of Ad26.COV2.S vaccine versus placebo. CDR3: CASSPGGDGNTIYF. CDR3 nucleotides: TGCGCCAGCAGCCCAGGGGGAGATGGAAACACCATATATTTT.